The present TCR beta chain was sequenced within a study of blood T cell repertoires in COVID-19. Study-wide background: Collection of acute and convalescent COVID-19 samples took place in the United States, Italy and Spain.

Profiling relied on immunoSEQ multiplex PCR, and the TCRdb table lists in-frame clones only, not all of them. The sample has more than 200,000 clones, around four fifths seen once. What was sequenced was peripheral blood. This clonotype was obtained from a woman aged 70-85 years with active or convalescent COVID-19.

CDR3 coding DNA: TGTGCCAGCACCCCACCCGGCGGAGATACGCAGTATTTT. Translation gives CASTPPGGDTQYF. This sequence joins TRBV6-5 and TRBJ2-3; D unclear. The V gene lost 7 bases and the J gene lost 5 bases, with 13 bases spanning the gap. CDR1 and CDR2 (germline): MNHEY, SVGAGI. The CDR3 extends over 13 amino acids.